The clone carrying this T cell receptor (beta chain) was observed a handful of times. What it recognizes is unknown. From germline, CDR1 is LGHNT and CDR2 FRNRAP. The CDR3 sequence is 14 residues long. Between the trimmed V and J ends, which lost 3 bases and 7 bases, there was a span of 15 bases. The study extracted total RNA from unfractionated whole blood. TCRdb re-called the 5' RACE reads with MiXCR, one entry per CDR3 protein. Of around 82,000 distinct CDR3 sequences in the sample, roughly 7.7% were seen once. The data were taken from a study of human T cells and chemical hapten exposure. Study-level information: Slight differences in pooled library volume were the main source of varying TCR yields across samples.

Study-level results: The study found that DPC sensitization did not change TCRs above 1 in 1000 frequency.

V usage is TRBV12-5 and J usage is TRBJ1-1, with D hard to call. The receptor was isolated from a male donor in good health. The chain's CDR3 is CASGLNLGPIEAFF. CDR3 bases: TGTGCTAGTGGTTTAAATCTGGGTCCGATTGAAGCTTTCTTT.